The 11 T cell receptor beta chains presented below share a single source sample, sequenced in a study of Tregs in tolerant kidney transplant recipients. TCRdb keeps only in-frame clones here, not all; method: immunoSEQ multiplex PCR. The sample lists some 21,000 clones; more than 65% were seen once. Recipients received nonmyeloablative bone marrow transplants from related graft donors, with transient mixed chimerism. This material consisted of CD8+ T cells from blood (PBMCs), taken 6 months after the transplant. These receptors were obtained from a human patient who received a combined kidney and bone marrow transplant. The T cells may partly be graft donor cells.

The table lists this clone with a count of one. The chain uses TRBV29-1 and TRBJ2-7, with TRBD1 matching 9 bases. The V gene end was trimmed by 1 base and the J gene end by 3 bases; junction bases not matched to a gene: 1. The length of the CDR3 is 13 residues. Per germline, CDR1 SQVTM and CDR2 ANQGSEA. DNA for the CDR3: TGCAGCGTTGAAGGGACAGGGGACTACGAGCAGTACTTC. Its translation is CSVEGTGDYEQYF.

The chain couples TRBV2 to TRBJ2-3, with TRBD2 matching 9 bases. Germline trimming cut 8 bases from V and 6 bases from J; bases unmatched to any gene: 15. The CDR3 loop spans 16 amino acids. Germline lookup yields CDR1 SNHLY and CDR2 FYNNEI. CDR3 in amino acids: CASDLGSGGPRDTQYF. CDR3 nucleotide sequence: TGTGCCAGCGATTTAGGTAGCGGGGGCCCTAGGGATACGCAGTATTTT.

Comment on this clone: Different DNA sequences within this sample yield the same CDR3. The chain has TRBV6-6 and TRBJ1-6; 8 nucleotides line up with TRBD1. Trimming removed 8 bases from V and 13 bases from J; junction bases left unmatched: 13. Germline CDR1 MNHNY, CDR2 SVGAGI (reference sequence). This CDR3 is built from 14 residues. The CDR3 nucleotides read TGTGCCAGCGGAAGGGACAGGAAGGAATCCCCCCTCCACTTT. It specifies CASGRDRKESPLHF.

J is TRBJ2-1 and V is TRBV6-1, with D possibly being TRBD2 (5 bases). Germline CDR1 is MNHNS and CDR2 is SASEGT. V was pared by 6 bases and J by 1 base, with 10 bases between. This CDR3 comprises 14 residues. The CDR3: CASRGGSSYNEQFF. DNA for the CDR3: TGTGCCAGCAGGGGCGGGTCTTCCTACAATGAGCAGTTCTTC.

This chain links TRBV9 with TRBJ2-1; 11 bases match TRBD2. CDR3 length: 16 residues. With 4 bases clipped from V and 9 bases from J, the junction kept 12 bases outside the gene matches. Germline V lookup: CDR1 SGDLS, CDR2 YYNGEE. DNA of the CDR3: TGTGCCAGCAGCCCCCGAGCGGGACTAGCGGTTGTTGAGCAGTTCTTC. Its translation is CASSPRAGLAVVEQFF.

This clone was counted once. The chain employs TRBV7-2 and TRBJ2-1; unclear D gene. CDR1 and CDR2 (germline): SGHTA, FQGNSA. Trimming removed 0 bases from V and 0 bases from J, with 9 bases in between. The CDR3 has 16 residues. This chain's CDR3 is CASSLAHYNSYNEQFF. The CDR3 DNA reads as TGTGCCAGCAGCTTAGCCCACTACAACTCCTACAATGAGCAGTTCTTC.

This sequence joins TRBV7-2 and TRBJ2-7, with D tentatively TRBD2 (6 bases). CDR1 is SGHTA and CDR2 is FQGNSA in the germline V gene. The germline V and J ends were trimmed by 6 bases and 2 bases, with 14 bases remaining between them. The CDR3 totals 14 residues. The CDR3 DNA follows: TGTGCCAGCAGATTAACTAGCACCACCTACGAGCAGTACTTC. This encodes CASRLTSTTYEQYF.

This clone was recorded only once. This chain links TRBV5-1 with TRBJ2-1; 10 bases match TRBD2. Germline values: CDR1 SGHRS, CDR2 YFSETQ. V was clipped by 2 bases and J by 10 bases; unmatched bases: 18. The CDR3 has 18 amino acids. For the CDR3, the DNA is TGCGCCAGCAGCTTATTAATTGGGCTAGCGGGAGCCCAAGGGGAGCAGTTCTTC. It encodes CASSLLIGLAGAQGEQFF.

This chain links TRBV5-4 with TRBJ2-2, with 7 nucleotides matching TRBD2. The trim removed 0 bases at V and 3 bases at J, leaving 2 bases unmatched. CDR3 length: 15 residues. From germline, CDR1 is SGHNT and CDR2 YYREEE (reference sequence). The CDR3 is CASSLGLADTGELFF. As DNA, the CDR3 is TGTGCCAGCAGCTTGGGTCTAGCGGACACCGGGGAGCTGTTTTTT. The whole variable domain, remainder taken from reference TRBV5-4 and TRBJ2-2, is ETGVTQSPTHLIKTRGQQVTLRCSSQSGHNTVSWYQQALGQGPQFIFQYYREEENGRGNFPPRFSGLQFPNYSSELNVNALELDDSALYLCASSLGLADTGELFFGEGSRLTVL.

The gene calls are TRBV30 and TRBJ2-1; TRBD1 might be the D (6 bases). V was cut by 3 bases and J by 9 bases, with 18 bases left in between. The CDR3 runs to 14 residues. The germline gives CDR1 GTSNPN, CDR2 SVGIG (reference sequence). The CDR3 DNA reads TGTGCCTGGAGCCAGGGGCGCGGGCATGGTGAGCAGTTCTTC. This encodes CAWSQGRGHGEQFF.

This sequence joins TRBV19 and TRBJ1-5; 7 positions agree with TRBD1. Per the germline V gene, CDR1 is LNHDA and CDR2 is SQIVND (reference sequence). This CDR3 comprises 15 residues. With V trimmed by 3 bases and J by 1 base, 3 bases remained unmatched. CDR3 sequence reads: CASSIETGSNQPQHF. The CDR3 region has the DNA TGTGCCAGTAGTATTGAGACAGGGAGCAATCAGCCCCAGCATTTT.